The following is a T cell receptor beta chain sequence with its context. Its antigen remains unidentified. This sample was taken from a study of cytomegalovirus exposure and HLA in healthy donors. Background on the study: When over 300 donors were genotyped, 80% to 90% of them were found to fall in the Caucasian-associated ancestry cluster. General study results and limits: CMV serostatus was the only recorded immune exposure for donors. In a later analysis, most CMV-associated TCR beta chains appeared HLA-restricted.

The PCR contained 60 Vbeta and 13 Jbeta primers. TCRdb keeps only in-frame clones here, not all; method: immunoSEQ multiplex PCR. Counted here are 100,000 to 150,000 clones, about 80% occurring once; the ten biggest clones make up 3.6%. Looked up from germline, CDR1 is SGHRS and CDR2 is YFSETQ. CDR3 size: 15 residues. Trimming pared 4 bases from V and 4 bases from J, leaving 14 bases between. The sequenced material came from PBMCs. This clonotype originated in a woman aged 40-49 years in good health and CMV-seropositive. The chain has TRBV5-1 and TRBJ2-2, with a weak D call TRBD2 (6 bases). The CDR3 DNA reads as TGCGCCAGCAGCAGTAGCGGTTGGGGCACCGGGGAGCTGTTTTTT. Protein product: CASSSSGWGTGELFF. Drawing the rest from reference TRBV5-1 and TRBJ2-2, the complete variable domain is KAGVTQTPRYLIKTRGQQVTLSCSPISGHRSVSWYQQTPGQGLQFLFEYFSETQRNKGNFPGRFSGRQFSNSRSEMNVSTLELGDSALYLCASSSSGWGTGELFFGEGSRLTVL.